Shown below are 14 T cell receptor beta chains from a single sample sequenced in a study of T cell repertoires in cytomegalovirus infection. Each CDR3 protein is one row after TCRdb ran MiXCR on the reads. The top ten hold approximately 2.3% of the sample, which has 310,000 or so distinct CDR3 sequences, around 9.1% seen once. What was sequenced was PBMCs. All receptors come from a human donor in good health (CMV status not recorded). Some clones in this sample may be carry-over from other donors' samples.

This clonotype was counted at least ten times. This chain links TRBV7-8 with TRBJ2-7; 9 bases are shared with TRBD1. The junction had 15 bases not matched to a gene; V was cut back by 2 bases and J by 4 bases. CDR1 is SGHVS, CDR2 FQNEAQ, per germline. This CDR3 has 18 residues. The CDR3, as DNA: TGTGCCAGCAGCTTAAAAGGTTCCGGATGGGACAGGGTGTACGAGCAGTACGTC. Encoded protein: CASSLKGSGWDRVYEQYV.

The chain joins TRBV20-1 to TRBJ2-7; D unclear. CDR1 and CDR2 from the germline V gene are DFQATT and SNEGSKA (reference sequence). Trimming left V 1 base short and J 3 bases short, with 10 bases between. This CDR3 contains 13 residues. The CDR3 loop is CSARASSGYEQYV. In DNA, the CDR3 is TGCAGTGCTAGAGCCTCCTCGGGCTACGAGCAGTACGTC.

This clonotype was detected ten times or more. DNA for the CDR3: TGTGCCATCAGTGGGACAGACTCCTACGAGCAGTACGTC. This sequence encodes CAISGTDSYEQYV. This sequence joins TRBV10-3 and TRBJ2-7, with a tentative D call TRBD1 (6 bases). Germline V gives CDR1 ENHRY, CDR2 SYGVKD. CDR3 length equals 13 residues. V lost 4 bases and J lost 0, with 7 bases in between.

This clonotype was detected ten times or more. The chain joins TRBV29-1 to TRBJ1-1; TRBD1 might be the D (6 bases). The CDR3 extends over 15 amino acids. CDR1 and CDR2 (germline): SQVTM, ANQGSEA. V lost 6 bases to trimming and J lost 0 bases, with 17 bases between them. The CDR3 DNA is TGCAGCGTCGAACAGGGCCCGTTTATGAACACTGAAGCTTTCTTT. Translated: CSVEQGPFMNTEAFF.

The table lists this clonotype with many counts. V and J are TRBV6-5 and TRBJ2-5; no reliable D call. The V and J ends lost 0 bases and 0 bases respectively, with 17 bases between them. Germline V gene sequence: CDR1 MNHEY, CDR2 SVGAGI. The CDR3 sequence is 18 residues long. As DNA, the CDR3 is TGTGCCAGCAGTTACTCGATGGGTGCGGCTAGAAACCAAGAGACCCAGTACTTC. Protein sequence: CASSYSMGAARNQETQYF.

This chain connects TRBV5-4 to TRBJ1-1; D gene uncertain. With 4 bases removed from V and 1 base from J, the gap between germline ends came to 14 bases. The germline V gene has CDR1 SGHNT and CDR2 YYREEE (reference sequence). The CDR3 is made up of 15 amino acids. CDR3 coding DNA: TGTGCCAGCAGCCCGCGACGGGAGGGGAACACTGAAGCTTTCTTT. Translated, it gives CASSPRREGNTEAFF.

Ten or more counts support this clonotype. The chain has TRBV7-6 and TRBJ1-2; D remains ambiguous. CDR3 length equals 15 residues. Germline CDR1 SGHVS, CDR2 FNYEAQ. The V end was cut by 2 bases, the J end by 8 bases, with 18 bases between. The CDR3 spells CASSLTEGREDGYTF. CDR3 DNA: TGTGCCAGCAGCTTAACTGAGGGAAGGGAAGACGGCTACACCTTC.

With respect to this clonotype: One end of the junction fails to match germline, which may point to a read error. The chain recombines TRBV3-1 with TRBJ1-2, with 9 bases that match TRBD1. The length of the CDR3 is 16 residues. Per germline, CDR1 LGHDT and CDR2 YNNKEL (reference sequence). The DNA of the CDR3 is TGTGCCAGCAGCCACGAATCGGGACAGGGAAACTATTGCTACACCTTC. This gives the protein CASSHESGQGNYCYTF.

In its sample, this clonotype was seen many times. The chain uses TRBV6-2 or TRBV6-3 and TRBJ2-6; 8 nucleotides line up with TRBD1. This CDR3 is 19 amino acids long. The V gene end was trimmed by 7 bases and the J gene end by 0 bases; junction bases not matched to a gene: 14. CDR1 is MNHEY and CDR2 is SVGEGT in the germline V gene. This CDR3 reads CASTLVSGQADSGANVLTF. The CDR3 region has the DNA TGTGCCAGCACCCTCGTATCGGGACAGGCGGACTCTGGGGCCAACGTCCTGACTTTC.

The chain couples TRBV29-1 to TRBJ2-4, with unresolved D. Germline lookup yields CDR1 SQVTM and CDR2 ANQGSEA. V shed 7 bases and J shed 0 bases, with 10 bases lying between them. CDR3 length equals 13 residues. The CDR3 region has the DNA TGCAGCGCCCGGAAGGGAGCCAAAAACATTCAGTACTTC. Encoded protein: CSARKGAKNIQYF.

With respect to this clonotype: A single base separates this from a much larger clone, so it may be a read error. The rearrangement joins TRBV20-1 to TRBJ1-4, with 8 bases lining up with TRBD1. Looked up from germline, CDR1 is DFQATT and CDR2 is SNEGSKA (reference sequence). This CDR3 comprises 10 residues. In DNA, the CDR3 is TGCAGTGCTAGAGACAGGGGGCTGTCTTTT. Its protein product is CSARDRGLSF.

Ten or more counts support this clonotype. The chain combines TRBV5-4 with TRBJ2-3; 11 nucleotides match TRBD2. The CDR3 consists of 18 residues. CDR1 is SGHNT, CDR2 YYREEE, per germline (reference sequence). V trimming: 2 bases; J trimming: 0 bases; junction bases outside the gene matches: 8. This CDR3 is CASSLRLAGIVSTDTQYF. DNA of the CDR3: TGTGCCAGCAGCTTACGACTAGCGGGAATCGTGAGCACAGATACGCAGTATTTT.

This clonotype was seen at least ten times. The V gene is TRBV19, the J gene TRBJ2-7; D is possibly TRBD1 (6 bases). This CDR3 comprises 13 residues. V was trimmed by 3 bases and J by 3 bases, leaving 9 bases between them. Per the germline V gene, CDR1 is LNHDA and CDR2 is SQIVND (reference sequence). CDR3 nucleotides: TGTGCCAGTAGTATCCGCAGGGGCTACGAGCAGTACTTC. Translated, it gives CASSIRRGYEQYF.

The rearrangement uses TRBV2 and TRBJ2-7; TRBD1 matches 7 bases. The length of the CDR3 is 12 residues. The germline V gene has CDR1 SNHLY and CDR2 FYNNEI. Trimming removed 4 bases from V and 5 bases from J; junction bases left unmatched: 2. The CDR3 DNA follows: TGTGCCAGCAGTGCACAGGGGAACGAGCAGTACGTC. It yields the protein CASSAQGNEQYV.